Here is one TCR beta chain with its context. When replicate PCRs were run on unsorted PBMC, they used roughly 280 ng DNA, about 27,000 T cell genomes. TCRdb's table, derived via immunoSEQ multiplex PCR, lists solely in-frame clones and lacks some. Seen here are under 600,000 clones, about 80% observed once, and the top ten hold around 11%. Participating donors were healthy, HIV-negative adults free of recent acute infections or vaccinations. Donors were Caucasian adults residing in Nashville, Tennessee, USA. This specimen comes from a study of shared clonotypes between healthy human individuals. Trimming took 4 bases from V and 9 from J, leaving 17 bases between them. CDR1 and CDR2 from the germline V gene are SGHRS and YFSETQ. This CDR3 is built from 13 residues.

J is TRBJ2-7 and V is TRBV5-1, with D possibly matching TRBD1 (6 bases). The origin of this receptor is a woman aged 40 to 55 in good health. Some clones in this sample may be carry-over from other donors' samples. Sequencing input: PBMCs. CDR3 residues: CASSPNRDVLQYF. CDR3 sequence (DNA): TGCGCCAGCAGCCCGAACAGGGACGTCTTGCAGTACTTC.